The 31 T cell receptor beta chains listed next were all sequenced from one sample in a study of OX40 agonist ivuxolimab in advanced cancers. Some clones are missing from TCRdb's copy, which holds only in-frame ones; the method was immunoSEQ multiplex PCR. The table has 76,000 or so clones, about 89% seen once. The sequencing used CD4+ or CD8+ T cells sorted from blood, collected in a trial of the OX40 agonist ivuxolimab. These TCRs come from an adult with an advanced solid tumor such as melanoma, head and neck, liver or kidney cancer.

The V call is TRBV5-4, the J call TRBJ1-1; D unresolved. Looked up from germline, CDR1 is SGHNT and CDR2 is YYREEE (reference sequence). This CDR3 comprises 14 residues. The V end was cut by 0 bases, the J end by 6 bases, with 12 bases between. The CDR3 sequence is CASSLGFQLSEAFF. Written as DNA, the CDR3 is TGTGCCAGCAGCTTGGGATTTCAGTTATCTGAAGCTTTCTTT.

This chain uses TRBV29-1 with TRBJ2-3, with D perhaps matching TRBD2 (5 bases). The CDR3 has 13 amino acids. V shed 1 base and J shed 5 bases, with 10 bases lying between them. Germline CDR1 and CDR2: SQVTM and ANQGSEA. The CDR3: CSVEGTQRDTQYF. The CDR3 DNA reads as TGCAGCGTTGAAGGGACTCAACGAGATACGCAGTATTTT.

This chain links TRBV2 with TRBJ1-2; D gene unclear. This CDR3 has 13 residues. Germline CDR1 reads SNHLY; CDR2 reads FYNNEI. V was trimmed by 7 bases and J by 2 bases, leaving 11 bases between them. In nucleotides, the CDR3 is TGTGCCAGCACTAGGGATATAAACTATGGCTACACCTTC. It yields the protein CASTRDINYGYTF.

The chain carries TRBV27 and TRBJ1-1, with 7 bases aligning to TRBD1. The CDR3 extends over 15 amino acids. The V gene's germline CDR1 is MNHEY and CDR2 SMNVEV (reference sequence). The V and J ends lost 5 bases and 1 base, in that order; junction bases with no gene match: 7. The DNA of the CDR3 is TGTGCCAGCAGTCGGGACAGTTGGGCGAACACTGAAGCTTTCTTT. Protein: CASSRDSWANTEAFF.

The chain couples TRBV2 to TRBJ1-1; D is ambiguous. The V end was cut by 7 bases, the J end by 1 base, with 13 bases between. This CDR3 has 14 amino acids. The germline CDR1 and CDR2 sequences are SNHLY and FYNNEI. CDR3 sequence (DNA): TGTGCCAGCACCTCGGGGAACCAGAACACTGAAGCTTTCTTT. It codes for CASTSGNQNTEAFF.

CDR3: CASSDRGGRSEQFF. DNA for the CDR3: TGTGCCAGCAGTGATAGGGGCGGGAGGAGTGAGCAGTTCTTC. V and J are TRBV2 and TRBJ2-1; 8 nucleotides align to TRBD2. Germline lookup yields CDR1 SNHLY and CDR2 FYNNEI. With 3 bases clipped from V and 9 bases from J, the junction kept 7 bases outside the gene matches. There are 14 residues in the CDR3.

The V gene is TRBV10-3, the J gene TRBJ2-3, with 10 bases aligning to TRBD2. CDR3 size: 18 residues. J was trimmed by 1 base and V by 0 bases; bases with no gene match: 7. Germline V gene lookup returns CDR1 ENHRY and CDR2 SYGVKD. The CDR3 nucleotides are TGTGCCATCAGTGAGTCGCGGTTAGCGGGAGGACGCACAGATACGCAGTATTTT. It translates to CAISESRLAGGRTDTQYF.

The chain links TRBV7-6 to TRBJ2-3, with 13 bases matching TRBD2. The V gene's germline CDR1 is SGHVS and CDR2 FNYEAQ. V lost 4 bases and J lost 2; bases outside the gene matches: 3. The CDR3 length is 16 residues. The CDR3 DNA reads TGTGCCAGCAGCTCGGGACTAGCGGGACCCACAGATACGCAGTATTTT. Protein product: CASSSGLAGPTDTQYF.

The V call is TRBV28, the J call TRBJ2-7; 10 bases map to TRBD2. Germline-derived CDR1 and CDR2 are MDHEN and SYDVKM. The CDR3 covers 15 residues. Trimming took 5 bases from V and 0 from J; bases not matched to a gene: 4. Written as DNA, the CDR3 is TGTGCCAGCAGTCTAGCGGGAGCAATCTCCTACGAGCAGTACTTC. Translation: CASSLAGAISYEQYF.

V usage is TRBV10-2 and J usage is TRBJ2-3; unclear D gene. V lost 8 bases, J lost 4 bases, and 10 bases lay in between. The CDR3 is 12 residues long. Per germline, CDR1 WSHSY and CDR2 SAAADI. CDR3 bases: TGCGCCAGCTCCCTAGTGGCAGATACGCAGTATTTT. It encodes CASSLVADTQYF.

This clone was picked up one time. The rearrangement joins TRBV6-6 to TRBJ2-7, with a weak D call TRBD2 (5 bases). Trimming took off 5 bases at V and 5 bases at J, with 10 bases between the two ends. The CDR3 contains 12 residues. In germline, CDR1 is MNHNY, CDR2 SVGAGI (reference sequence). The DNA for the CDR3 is TGTGCCAGCAGTACTACAGCGGACGAGCAGTACTTC. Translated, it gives CASSTTADEQYF.

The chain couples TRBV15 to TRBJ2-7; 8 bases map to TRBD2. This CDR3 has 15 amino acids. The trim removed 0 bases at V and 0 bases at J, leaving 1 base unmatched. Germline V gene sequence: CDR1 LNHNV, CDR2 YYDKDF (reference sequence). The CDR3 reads CATSREAGDSYEQYF. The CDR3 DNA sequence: TGTGCCACCAGCAGAGAAGCGGGAGACTCCTACGAGCAGTACTTC. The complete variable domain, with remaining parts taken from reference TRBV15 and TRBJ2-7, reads DAMVIQNPRYQVTQFGKPVTLSCSQTLNHNVMYWYQQKSSQAPKLLFHYYDKDFNNEADTPDNFQSRRPNTSFCFLDIRSPGLGDTAMYLCATSREAGDSYEQYFGPGTRLTVT.

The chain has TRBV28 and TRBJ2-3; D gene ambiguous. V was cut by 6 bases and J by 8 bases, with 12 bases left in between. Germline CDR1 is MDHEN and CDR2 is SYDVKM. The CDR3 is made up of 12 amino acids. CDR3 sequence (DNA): TGTGCCAGCAGCCTTCTACTCAGTACGCAGTATTTT. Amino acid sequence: CASSLLLSTQYF.

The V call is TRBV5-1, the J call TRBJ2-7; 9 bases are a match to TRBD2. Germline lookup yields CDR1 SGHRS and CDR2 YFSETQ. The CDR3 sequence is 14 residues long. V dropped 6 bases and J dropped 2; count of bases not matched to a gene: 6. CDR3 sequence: CASKVTSGPYEQYF. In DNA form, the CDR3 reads TGCGCCAGCAAAGTGACTAGCGGCCCCTACGAGCAGTACTTC.

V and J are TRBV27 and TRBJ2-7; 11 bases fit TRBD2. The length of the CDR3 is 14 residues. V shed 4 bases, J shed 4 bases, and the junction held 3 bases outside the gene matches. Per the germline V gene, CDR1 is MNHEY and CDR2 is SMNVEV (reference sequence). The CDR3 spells CASSSGTSGYEQYF. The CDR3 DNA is TGTGCCAGCAGTTCCGGGACTAGCGGATACGAGCAGTACTTC.

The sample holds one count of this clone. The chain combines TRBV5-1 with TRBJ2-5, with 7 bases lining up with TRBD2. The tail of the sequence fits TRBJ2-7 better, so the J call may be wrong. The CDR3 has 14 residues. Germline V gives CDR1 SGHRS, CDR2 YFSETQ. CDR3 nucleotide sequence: TGCGCCAGCAGCTTGGCGGCTAGCGGCTACGAGCAGTACTTC. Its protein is CASSLAASGYEQYF.

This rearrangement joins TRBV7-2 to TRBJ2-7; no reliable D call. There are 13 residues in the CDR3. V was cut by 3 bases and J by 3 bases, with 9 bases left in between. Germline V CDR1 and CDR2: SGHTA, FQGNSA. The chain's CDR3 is CASSLQGYYEQYF. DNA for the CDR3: TGTGCCAGCAGCTTGCAAGGATACTACGAGCAGTACTTC.

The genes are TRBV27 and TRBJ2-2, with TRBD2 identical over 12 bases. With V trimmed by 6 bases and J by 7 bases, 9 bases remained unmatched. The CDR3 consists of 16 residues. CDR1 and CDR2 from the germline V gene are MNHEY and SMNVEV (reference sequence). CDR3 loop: CASSQQLAGGLGELFF. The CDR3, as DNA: TGTGCCAGCAGCCAACAACTAGCGGGAGGTCTCGGGGAGCTGTTTTTT.

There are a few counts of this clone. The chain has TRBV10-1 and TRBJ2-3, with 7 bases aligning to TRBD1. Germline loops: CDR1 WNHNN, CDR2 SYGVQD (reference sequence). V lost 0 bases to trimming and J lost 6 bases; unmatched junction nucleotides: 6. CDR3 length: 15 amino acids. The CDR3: CASSESGRGPDTQYF. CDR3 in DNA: TGCGCCAGCAGTGAGTCCGGAAGGGGGCCGGATACGCAGTATTTT.

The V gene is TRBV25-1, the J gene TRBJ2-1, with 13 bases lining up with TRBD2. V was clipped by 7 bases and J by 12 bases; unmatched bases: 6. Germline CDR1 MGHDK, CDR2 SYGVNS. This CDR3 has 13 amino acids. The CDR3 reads CASMGTSGMGQFF. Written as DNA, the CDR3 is TGTGCCAGCATGGGGACTAGCGGGATGGGGCAGTTCTTC.

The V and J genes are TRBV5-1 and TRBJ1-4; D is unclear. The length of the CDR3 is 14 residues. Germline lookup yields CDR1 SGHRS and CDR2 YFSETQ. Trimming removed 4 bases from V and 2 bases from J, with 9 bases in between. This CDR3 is CASSILGTNEKLFF. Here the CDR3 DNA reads TGCGCCAGCAGCATCCTCGGGACTAATGAAAAACTGTTTTTT. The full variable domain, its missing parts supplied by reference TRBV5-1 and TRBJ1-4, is KAGVTQTPRYLIKTRGQQVTLSCSPISGHRSVSWYQQTPGQGLQFLFEYFSETQRNKGNFPGRFSGRQFSNSRSEMNVSTLELGDSALYLCASSILGTNEKLFFGSGTQLSVL.

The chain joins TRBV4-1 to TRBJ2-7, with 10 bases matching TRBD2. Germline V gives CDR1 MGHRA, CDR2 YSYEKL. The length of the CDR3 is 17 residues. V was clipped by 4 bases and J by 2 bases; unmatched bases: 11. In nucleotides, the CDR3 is TGCGCCAGCAGCCGGAGCCCTAGCGGGAGTTACCCCTACGAGCAGTACTTC. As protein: CASSRSPSGSYPYEQYF.

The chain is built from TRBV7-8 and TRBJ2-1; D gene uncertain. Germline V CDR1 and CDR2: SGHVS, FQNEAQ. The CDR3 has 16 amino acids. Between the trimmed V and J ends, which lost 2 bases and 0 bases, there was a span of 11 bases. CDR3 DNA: TGTGCCAGCAGCTTAAGAGGCGGTTACTCCTACAATGAGCAGTTCTTC. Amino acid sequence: CASSLRGGYSYNEQFF.

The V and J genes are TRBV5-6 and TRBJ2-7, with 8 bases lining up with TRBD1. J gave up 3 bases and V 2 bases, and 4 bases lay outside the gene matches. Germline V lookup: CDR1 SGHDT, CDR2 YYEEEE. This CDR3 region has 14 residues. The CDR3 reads CASSLIQGDYEQYF. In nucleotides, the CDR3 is TGTGCCAGCAGCTTAATACAGGGGGACTACGAGCAGTACTTC.

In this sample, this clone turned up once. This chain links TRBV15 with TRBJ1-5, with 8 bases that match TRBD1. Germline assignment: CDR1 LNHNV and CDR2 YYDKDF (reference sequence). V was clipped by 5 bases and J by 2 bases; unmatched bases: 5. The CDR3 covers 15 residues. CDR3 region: CATSATGGGNQPQHF. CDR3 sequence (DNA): TGTGCCACCAGCGCCACAGGGGGAGGCAATCAGCCCCAGCATTTT.

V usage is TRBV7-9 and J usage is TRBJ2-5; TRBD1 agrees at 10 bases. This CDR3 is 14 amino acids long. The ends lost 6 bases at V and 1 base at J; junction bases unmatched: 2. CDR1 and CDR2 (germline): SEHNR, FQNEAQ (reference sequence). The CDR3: CASSRTGGQETQYF. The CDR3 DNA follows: TGTGCCAGCAGTCGGACAGGGGGCCAAGAGACCCAGTACTTC. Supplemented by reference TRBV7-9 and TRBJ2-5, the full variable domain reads DTGVSQNPRHKITKRGQNVTFRCDPISEHNRLYWYRQTLGQGPEFLTYFQNEAQLEKSRLLSDRFSAERPKGSFSTLEIQRTEQGDSAMYLCASSRTGGQETQYFGPGTRLLVL.

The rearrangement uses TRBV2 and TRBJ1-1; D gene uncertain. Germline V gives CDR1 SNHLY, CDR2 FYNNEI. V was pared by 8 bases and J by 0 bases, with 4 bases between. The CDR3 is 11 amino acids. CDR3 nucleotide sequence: TGTGCCAGCGCGGTGAACACTGAAGCTTTCTTT. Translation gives CASAVNTEAFF. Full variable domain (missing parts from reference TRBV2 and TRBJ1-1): EPEVTQTPSHQVTQMGQEVILRCVPISNHLYFYWYRQILGQKVEFLVSFYNNEISEKSEIFDDQFSVERPDGSNFTLKIRSTKLEDSAMYFCASAVNTEAFFGQGTRLTVV.

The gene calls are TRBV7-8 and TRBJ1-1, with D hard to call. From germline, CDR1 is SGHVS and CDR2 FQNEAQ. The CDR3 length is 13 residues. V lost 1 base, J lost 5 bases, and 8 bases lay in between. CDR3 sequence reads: CASSLEGWTEAFF. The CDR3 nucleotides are TGTGCCAGCAGCTTAGAGGGATGGACTGAAGCTTTCTTT.

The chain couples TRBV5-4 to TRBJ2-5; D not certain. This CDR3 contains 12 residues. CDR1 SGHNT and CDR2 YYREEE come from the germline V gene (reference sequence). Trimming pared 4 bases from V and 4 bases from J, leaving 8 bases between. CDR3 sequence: CASSLLRETQYF. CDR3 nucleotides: TGTGCCAGCAGCCTGCTTAGAGAGACCCAGTACTTC.

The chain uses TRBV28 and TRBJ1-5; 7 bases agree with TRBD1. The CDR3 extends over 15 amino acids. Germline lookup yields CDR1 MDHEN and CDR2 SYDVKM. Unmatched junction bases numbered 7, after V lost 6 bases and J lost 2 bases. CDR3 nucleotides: TGTGCCAGCAGACGAGACAGGGTGGGCAATCAGCCCCAGCATTTT. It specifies CASRRDRVGNQPQHF.

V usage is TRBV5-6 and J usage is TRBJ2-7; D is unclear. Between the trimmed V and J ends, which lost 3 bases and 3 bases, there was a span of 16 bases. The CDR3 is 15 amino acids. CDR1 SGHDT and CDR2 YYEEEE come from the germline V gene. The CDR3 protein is CASSSGPSIGYEQYF. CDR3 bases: TGTGCCAGCAGCTCCGGGCCTTCAATCGGCTACGAGCAGTACTTC.